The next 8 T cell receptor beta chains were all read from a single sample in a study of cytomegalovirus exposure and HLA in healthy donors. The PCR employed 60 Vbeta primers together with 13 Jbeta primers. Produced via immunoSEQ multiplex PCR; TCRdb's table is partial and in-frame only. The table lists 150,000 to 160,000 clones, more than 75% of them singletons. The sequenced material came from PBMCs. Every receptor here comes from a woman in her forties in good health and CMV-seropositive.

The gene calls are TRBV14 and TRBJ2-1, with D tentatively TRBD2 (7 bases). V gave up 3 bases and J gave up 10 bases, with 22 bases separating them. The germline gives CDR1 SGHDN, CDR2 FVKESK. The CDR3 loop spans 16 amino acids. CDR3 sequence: CASSHLVSGGGSEQFF. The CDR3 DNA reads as TGTGCCAGCAGCCATCTCGTCTCCGGCGGGGGCTCAGAGCAGTTCTTC.

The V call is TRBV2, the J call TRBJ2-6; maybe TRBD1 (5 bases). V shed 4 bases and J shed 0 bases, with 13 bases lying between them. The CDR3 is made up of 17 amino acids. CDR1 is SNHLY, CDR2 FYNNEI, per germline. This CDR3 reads CASSARDFYSGANVLTF. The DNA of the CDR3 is TGTGCCAGCAGTGCCAGGGATTTCTACTCTGGGGCCAACGTCCTGACTTTC.

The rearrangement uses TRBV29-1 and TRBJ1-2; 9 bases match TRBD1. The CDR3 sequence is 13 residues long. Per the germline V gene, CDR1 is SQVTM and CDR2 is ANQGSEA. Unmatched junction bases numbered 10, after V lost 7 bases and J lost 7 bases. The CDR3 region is CSAAGTGSSGYTF. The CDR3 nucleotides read TGCAGCGCCGCCGGGACAGGGTCGAGTGGCTACACCTTC.

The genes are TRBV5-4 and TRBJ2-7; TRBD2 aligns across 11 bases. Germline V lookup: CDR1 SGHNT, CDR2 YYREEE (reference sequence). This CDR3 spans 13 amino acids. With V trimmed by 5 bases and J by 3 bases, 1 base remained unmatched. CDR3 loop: CASSGTSGYEQYF. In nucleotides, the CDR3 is TGTGCCAGCAGTGGGACTAGCGGCTACGAGCAGTACTTC.

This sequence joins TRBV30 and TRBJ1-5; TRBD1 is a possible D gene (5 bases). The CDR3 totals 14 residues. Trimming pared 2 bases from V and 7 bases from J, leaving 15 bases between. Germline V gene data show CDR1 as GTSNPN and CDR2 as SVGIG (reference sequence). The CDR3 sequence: CAWSRPGDGQPQHF. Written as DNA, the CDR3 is TGTGCCTGGAGTAGGCCGGGGGATGGGCAGCCCCAGCATTTT.

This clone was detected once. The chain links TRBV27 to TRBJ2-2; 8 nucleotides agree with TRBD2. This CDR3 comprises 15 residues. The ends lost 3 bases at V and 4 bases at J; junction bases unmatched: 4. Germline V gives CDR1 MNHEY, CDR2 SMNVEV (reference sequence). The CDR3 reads CASSFGRVGTGELFF. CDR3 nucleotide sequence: TGTGCCAGCAGTTTCGGGAGGGTTGGCACCGGGGAGCTGTTTTTT.

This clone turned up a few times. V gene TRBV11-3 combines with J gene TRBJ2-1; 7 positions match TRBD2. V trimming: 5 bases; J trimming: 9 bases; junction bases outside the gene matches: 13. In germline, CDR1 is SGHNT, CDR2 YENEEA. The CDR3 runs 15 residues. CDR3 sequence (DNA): TGTGCCAGCAGCCCGGCGGTGGGAGGGGTCGGTGAGCAGTTCTTC. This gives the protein CASSPAVGGVGEQFF.

The CDR3, as DNA: TGTGCCAGCAGCTTAATCGGGTTGGACACCGGGGAGCTGTTTTTT. This sequence encodes CASSLIGLDTGELFF. This chain joins TRBV7-3 and TRBJ2-2; D ambiguous. Trimming shortened V by 1 base and J by 3 bases, and 9 bases separated the two germline ends. The CDR3 runs to 15 residues. Germline lookup yields CDR1 SGHTA and CDR2 FQGTGA.